These 27 T cell receptor beta chains share one sample of origin, sequenced in a study of shared clonotypes between healthy human individuals. TCRdb's table, derived via immunoSEQ multiplex PCR, lists solely in-frame clones and lacks some. In the table there are around 550,000 clones, about 96% of which are singletons. What was sequenced was naive CD4+ T cells sorted from blood. Documented subset: CD45RA+ positively selected. These receptor sequences come from a woman in her thirties in good health.

The table lists this clone with a count of one. The same CDR3 arises from other DNA sequences in this sample as well. The chain links TRBV5-1 to TRBJ1-1; 11 positions match TRBD1. Trimming removed 2 bases from V and 1 base from J; junction bases left unmatched: 4. The germline V gene has CDR1 SGHRS and CDR2 YFSETQ. The CDR3 totals 16 residues. DNA of the CDR3: TGCGCCAGCAGCTTTGGGACAGGGGGTGGGAACACTGAAGCTTTCTTT. Its protein product is CASSFGTGGGNTEAFF.

V and J are TRBV2 and TRBJ2-3, with TRBD1 matching over 8 bases. Germline V gives CDR1 SNHLY, CDR2 FYNNEI. This CDR3 is 14 amino acids long. Trimming took 7 bases from V and 6 from J; bases not matched to a gene: 9. The CDR3 DNA reads as TGTGCCAGCATTGTGGGACAGGCCGGGGATACGCAGTATTTT. Translating gives CASIVGQAGDTQYF.

This rearrangement joins TRBV12-5 to TRBJ2-1; no definite D call. Germline V lookup: CDR1 LGHNT, CDR2 FRNRAP. V shed 6 bases and J shed 7 bases, with 19 bases lying between them. CDR3 length: 15 amino acids. In DNA form, the CDR3 reads TGTGCTAGTGGAGTGGGGTGGCCAAGCAAAAATGAGCAGTTCTTC. Its translation is CASGVGWPSKNEQFF.

V usage is TRBV6-5 and J usage is TRBJ2-7; TRBD1 is a possible D gene (5 bases). V was trimmed by 0 bases and J by 5 bases, leaving 14 bases between them. The CDR3 spans 15 residues. Germline V lookup: CDR1 MNHEY, CDR2 SVGAGI. CDR3 sequence (DNA): TGTGCCAGCAGTTACTCCCAGGGAAAGCTCCACGAGCAGTACTTC. Translated: CASSYSQGKLHEQYF.

The chain recombines TRBV7-9 with TRBJ2-7; no reliable D call. The CDR3 is 15 residues long. Germline assignment: CDR1 SEHNR and CDR2 FQNEAQ (reference sequence). Trimming stripped 3 bases from V and 2 bases from J, with 14 bases between. CDR3 sequence: CASSFWPGPTYEQYF. The CDR3 nucleotides are TGTGCCAGCAGCTTCTGGCCCGGTCCTACCTACGAGCAGTACTTC.

The chain employs TRBV5-8 and TRBJ2-7; possibly TRBD1 for D (5 bases). V lost 2 bases and J lost 0, with 18 bases in between. Germline assignment: CDR1 SGHTS and CDR2 YDEGEE. The CDR3 is 17 residues long. The CDR3 here is CASSLTWTPRGSYEQYF. The CDR3 coding sequence is TGTGCCAGCAGCTTAACCTGGACACCCCGTGGCTCCTACGAGCAGTACTTC.

The chain recombines TRBV18 with TRBJ2-7; 9 nucleotides match TRBD1. The CDR3 has 14 amino acids. V shed 8 bases, J shed 4 bases, and the junction held 9 bases outside the gene matches. The germline CDR1 and CDR2 sequences are KGHSH and LQKENI. In DNA, the CDR3 is TGTGCCAGCGCAGAAGGGACAGGGATATACGAGCAGTACTTC. This sequence encodes CASAEGTGIYEQYF.

This chain links TRBV19 with TRBJ2-1; 7 nucleotides align to TRBD2. This CDR3 contains 13 residues. Germline V gives CDR1 LNHDA, CDR2 SQIVND (reference sequence). V shed 5 bases, J shed 10 bases, and the junction held 8 bases outside the gene matches. The DNA of the CDR3 is TGTGCCAGTAGTGGGGCAGAGCGGGGCGAGCAGTTCTTC. Protein product: CASSGAERGEQFF.

This clone was recorded only once. This rearrangement joins TRBV5-1 to TRBJ2-7, with 9 bases identical to TRBD1. V lost 4 bases, J lost 5 bases, and 10 bases stayed unmatched. The CDR3 length is 15 residues. In germline, CDR1 is SGHRS, CDR2 YFSETQ. In DNA form, the CDR3 reads TGCGCCAGCAGCGCACGGACAGGGGTTACCGACGAGCAGTACTTC. This encodes CASSARTGVTDEQYF.

This rearrangement joins TRBV6-6 to TRBJ2-7; 9 nucleotides agree with TRBD1. Germline CDR1 and CDR2: MNHNY and SVGAGI (reference sequence). The CDR3 extends over 15 amino acids. Trimming at V came to 2 bases and at J to 6 bases, leaving 8 bases not matched to a gene. This CDR3 reads CASSYPDRGMSEQYF. The CDR3 nucleotides are TGTGCCAGCAGTTACCCGGACAGGGGTATGAGCGAGCAGTACTTC.

The gene calls are TRBV19 and TRBJ2-1; TRBD2 matches at 7 bases. Trimming cost V 6 bases and J 7 bases; bases outside gene matches: 3. CDR3 length equals 12 residues. Looked up from germline, CDR1 is LNHDA and CDR2 is SQIVND (reference sequence). The CDR3 region is CASSGRSNEQFF. CDR3 DNA sequence: TGTGCCAGTAGCGGGAGGAGTAATGAGCAGTTCTTC. The full variable domain, rest sourced from reference TRBV19 and TRBJ2-1, is DGGITQSPKYLFRKEGQNVTLSCEQNLNHDAMYWYRQDPGQGLRLIYYSQIVNDFQKGDIAEGYSVSREKKESFPLTVTSAQKNPTAFYLCASSGRSNEQFFGPGTRLTVL.

This rearrangement joins TRBV18 to TRBJ1-5; tentatively, D is TRBD1 (6 bases). CDR3 length: 15 residues. Germline lookup yields CDR1 KGHSH and CDR2 LQKENI. Between the trimmed V and J ends, which lost 2 bases and 5 bases, there was a span of 13 bases. CDR3 bases: TGTGCCAGCTCACCAGAGCGCAGGGGAGATCAGCCCCAGCATTTT. Translating it yields CASSPERRGDQPQHF. Full variable domain (missing parts from reference TRBV18 and TRBJ1-5): NAGVMQNPRHLVRRRGQEARLRCSPMKGHSHVYWYRQLPEEGLKFMVYLQKENIIDESGMPKERFSAEFPKEGPSILRIQQVVRGDSAAYFCASSPERRGDQPQHFGDGTRLSIL.

V usage is TRBV4-1 and J usage is TRBJ1-5; 8 bases match TRBD1. This CDR3 region has 16 residues. The V gene's germline CDR1 is MGHRA and CDR2 YSYEKL. The ends lost 2 bases at V and 5 bases at J; junction bases unmatched: 8. The CDR3 region is CASSQSPGTGDQPQHF. The CDR3 nucleotides read TGCGCCAGCAGCCAAAGCCCCGGGACAGGTGATCAGCCCCAGCATTTT.

The chain couples TRBV28 to TRBJ2-1, with 8 nucleotides matching TRBD2. CDR1 MDHEN and CDR2 SYDVKM come from the germline V gene. The V segment lost 8 bases and the J segment 2 bases; nucleotides outside the gene matches: 8. The CDR3 is made up of 15 amino acids. CDR3 DNA sequence: TGTGCCAGCGGCCTAGCGGGCCCCCCCTACAATGAGCAGTTCTTC. This translates into CASGLAGPPYNEQFF. The full variable domain, its missing parts supplied by reference TRBV28 and TRBJ2-1, is DVKVTQSSRYLVKRTGEKVFLECVQDMDHENMFWYRQDPGLGLRLIYFSYDVKMKEKGDIPEGYSVSREKKERFSLILESASTNQTSMYLCASGLAGPPYNEQFFGPGTRLTVL.

The chain carries TRBV7-9 and TRBJ1-4; D might be TRBD1 (6 bases). This CDR3 is 15 amino acids long. The germline gives CDR1 SEHNR, CDR2 FQNEAQ (reference sequence). V shed 6 bases and J shed 8 bases, with 19 bases lying between them. The CDR3: CASRPQTGAGEKLFF. CDR3 nucleotide sequence: TGTGCCAGCAGACCCCAGACAGGCGCCGGAGAAAAACTGTTTTTT.

DNA for the CDR3: TGTGCCAGCAGTTACTACAGGGACACTGAAGCTTTCTTT. Translating gives CASSYYRDTEAFF. The J gene is TRBJ1-1, the V gene TRBV6-5, with D maybe TRBD1 (6 bases). This CDR3 is 13 amino acids long. Trimming removed 1 base at V and 3 bases at J, with 6 bases between. Germline CDR1 reads MNHEY; CDR2 reads SVGAGI.

This chain uses TRBV6-6 with TRBJ1-5, with D unclear. Germline assignment: CDR1 MNHNY and CDR2 SVGAGI (reference sequence). There are 9 residues in the CDR3. Trimming cost V 8 bases and J 16 bases, with 12 bases left between them. CDR3: CASGEPLHF. The CDR3 DNA follows: TGTGCCAGCGGGGAGCCACTCCATTTT.

The chain has TRBV29-1 and TRBJ2-7; D possibly corresponds to TRBD2 (6 bases). From germline, CDR1 is SQVTM and CDR2 ANQGSEA. This CDR3 has 14 residues. The V end lost 7 bases, the J end lost 5 bases, and 21 bases lay between the germline ends. As DNA, the CDR3 is TGCAGCGCCGAAGGGCTAGCAGGAGGGGACGAGCAGTACTTC. It translates to CSAEGLAGGDEQYF.

The V call is TRBV19, the J call TRBJ2-5, with TRBD2 matching 7 bases. The germline gives CDR1 LNHDA, CDR2 SQIVND (reference sequence). V gave up 1 base and J gave up 4 bases; unmatched junction bases: 18. The CDR3 consists of 19 residues. In nucleotides, the CDR3 is TGTGCCAGTAGTATAGTGCCGGGACTAAGGAAAGTGGGGGGAGAGACCCAGTACTTC. This gives the protein CASSIVPGLRKVGGETQYF.

The genes are TRBV7-6 and TRBJ2-2; 13 positions match TRBD2. J gave up 7 bases and V 1 base, and 3 bases lay outside the gene matches. This CDR3 has 16 residues. The germline gives CDR1 SGHVS, CDR2 FNYEAQ. For the CDR3, the DNA is TGTGCCAGCAGCTTAGGGACTAGCGGGAGAATCGGGGAGCTGTTTTTT. Translating it yields CASSLGTSGRIGELFF.

The J gene is TRBJ2-1, the V gene TRBV6-1; 7 bases agree with TRBD2. The CDR3 is made up of 14 amino acids. CDR1 MNHNS and CDR2 SASEGT come from the germline V gene. J lost 3 bases, V lost 8 bases, and 7 bases had no gene match. DNA of the CDR3: TGTGCCAGCCGGATAGCGGGCGACTACAATGAGCAGTTCTTC. This translates into CASRIAGDYNEQFF.

This chain connects TRBV2 to TRBJ2-3; 7 nucleotides line up with TRBD2. The CDR3 contains 15 residues. J lost 4 bases, V lost 5 bases, and 9 bases had no gene match. Germline CDR1 is SNHLY and CDR2 is FYNNEI. CDR3 amino acids: CASSWRAGDADTQYF. DNA for the CDR3: TGTGCCAGCAGTTGGAGGGCGGGAGATGCAGATACGCAGTATTTT.

The genes are TRBV5-1 and TRBJ2-1; 8 bases are shared with TRBD2. The V segment lost 2 bases and the J segment 7 bases; nucleotides outside the gene matches: 8. The CDR3 consists of 15 residues. Germline CDR1 and CDR2: SGHRS and YFSETQ. This chain's CDR3 is CASSLSGRTGNEQFF. CDR3 sequence (DNA): TGCGCCAGCAGCTTAAGCGGGAGAACGGGAAATGAGCAGTTCTTC.

CDR3 sequence: CASSLGGSGSLETQYF. CDR3 DNA sequence: TGCGCCAGCAGCTTGGGGGGGTCGGGATCGCTTGAGACCCAGTACTTC. This rearrangement joins TRBV5-1 to TRBJ2-5; D might be TRBD1 or TRBD2, each matching 5 bases. Germline loops: CDR1 SGHRS, CDR2 YFSETQ. This CDR3 is 16 amino acids long. Trimming took off 0 bases at V and 5 bases at J, with 17 bases between the two ends.

The chain employs TRBV27 and TRBJ1-5, with D unclear. This CDR3 is 14 amino acids long. Germline V gives CDR1 MNHEY, CDR2 SMNVEV (reference sequence). V was cut by 2 bases and J by 4 bases, with 9 bases left in between. CDR3 sequence reads: CASSLMWGNQPQHF. In nucleotides, the CDR3 is TGTGCCAGCAGTTTAATGTGGGGTAATCAGCCCCAGCATTTT.

This clone was seen just once. The V and J genes are TRBV2 and TRBJ2-1; no clear D gene. Per germline, CDR1 SNHLY and CDR2 FYNNEI. The CDR3 is 11 residues long. The germline V and J ends were trimmed by 5 bases and 7 bases, with 6 bases remaining between them. This CDR3 is CASSQTNEQFF. The CDR3 region has the DNA TGTGCCAGCAGTCAGACGAATGAGCAGTTCTTC. Full variable domain (outside the CDR3, taken from reference TRBV2 and TRBJ2-1): EPEVTQTPSHQVTQMGQEVILRCVPISNHLYFYWYRQILGQKVEFLVSFYNNEISEKSEIFDDQFSVERPDGSNFTLKIRSTKLEDSAMYFCASSQTNEQFFGPGTRLTVL.

Turning to this clone: The junction departs from germline at one end; a sequencing error may be responsible. The rearrangement links TRBV6-1 to TRBJ2-7; possible D gene TRBD2, 5 bases. Germline V gene data show CDR1 as MNHNS and CDR2 as SASEGT. The CDR3 is made up of 17 amino acids. The DNA of the CDR3 is TGTGCCAGCAGAGAAGCCCTCAGTGCGCGGCGGGCGGGCGAGCAGTACTTC. It is translated as CASREALSARRAGEQYF.